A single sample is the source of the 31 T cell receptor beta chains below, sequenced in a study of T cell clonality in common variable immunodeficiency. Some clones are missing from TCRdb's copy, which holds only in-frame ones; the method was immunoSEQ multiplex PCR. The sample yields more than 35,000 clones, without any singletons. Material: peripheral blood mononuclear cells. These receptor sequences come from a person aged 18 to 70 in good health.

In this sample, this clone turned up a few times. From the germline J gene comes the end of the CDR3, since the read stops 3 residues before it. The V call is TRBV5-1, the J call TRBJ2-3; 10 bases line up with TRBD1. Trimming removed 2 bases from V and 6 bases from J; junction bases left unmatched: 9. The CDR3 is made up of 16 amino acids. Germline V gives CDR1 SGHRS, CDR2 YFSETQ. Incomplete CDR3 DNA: TGCGCCAGCAGCTTAACCGGGACAGGGGCAGTGGATACG. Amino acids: CASSLTGTGAVDT. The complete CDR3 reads CASSLTGTGAVDTQYF.

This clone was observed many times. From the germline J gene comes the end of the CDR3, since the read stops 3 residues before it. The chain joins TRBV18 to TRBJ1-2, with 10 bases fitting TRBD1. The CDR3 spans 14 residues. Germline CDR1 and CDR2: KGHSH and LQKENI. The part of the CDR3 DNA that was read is TGTGCCAGCTCACAAGACAGGGGGCGTCGAGGC. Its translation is CASSQDRGRRG. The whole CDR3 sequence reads CASSQDRGRRGYTF. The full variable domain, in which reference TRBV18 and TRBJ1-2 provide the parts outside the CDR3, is NAGVMQNPRHLVRRRGQEARLRCSPMKGHSHVYWYRQLPEEGLKFMVYLQKENIIDESGMPKERFSAEFPKEGPSILRIQQVVRGDSAAYFCASSQDRGRRGYTFGSGTRLTVV.

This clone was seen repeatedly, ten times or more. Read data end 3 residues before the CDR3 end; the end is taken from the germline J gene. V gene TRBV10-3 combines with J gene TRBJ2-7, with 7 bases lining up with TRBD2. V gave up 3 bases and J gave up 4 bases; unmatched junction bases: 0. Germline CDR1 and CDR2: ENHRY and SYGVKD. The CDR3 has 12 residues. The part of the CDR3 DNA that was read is TGTGCCATCAGTGACGGGGGGTACGAG. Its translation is CAISDGGYE. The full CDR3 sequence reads CAISDGGYEQYF.

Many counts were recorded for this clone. The CDR3 DNA, read in part, is TGTGCCAGCAGTGACGGGTCAGCTCCTTCCTATGGC. It codes for CASSDGSAPSYG. The whole CDR3 protein is CASSDGSAPSYGYTF. The chain employs TRBV6-1 and TRBJ1-2; D gene uncertain. The read gets to within 3 residues of the CDR3 end, and the germline J gene fills in the rest. The CDR3 length is 15 residues. Germline V gene lookup returns CDR1 MNHNS and CDR2 SASEGT. Trimming shortened V by 3 bases and J by 4 bases, and 15 bases separated the two germline ends.

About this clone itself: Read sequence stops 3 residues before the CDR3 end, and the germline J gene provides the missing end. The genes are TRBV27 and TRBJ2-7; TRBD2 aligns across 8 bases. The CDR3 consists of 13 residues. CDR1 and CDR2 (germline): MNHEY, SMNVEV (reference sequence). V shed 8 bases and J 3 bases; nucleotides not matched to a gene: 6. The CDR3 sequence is CASREGQGYEQYF. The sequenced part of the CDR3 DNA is TGTGCCAGCCGGGAGGGACAAGGCTACGAG.

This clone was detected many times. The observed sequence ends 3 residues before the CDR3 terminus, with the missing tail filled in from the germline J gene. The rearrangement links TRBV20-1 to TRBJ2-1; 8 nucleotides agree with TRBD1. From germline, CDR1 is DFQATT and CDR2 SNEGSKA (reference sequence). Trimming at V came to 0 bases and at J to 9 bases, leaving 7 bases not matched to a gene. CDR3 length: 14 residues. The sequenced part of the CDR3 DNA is TGCAGTGCTAGAGATCCCGGACAGGGTTTTGAG. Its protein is CSARDPGQGFE. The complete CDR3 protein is CSARDPGQGFEQFF.

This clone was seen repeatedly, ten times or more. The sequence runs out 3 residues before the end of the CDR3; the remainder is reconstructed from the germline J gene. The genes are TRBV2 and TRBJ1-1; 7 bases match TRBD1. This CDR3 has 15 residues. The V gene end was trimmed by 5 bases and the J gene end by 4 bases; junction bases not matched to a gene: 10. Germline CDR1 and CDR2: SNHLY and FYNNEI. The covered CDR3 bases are TGTGCCAGCAGTTTCGCGACAGGGCCGAGCACTGAA. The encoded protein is CASSFATGPSTE. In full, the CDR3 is CASSFATGPSTEAFF.

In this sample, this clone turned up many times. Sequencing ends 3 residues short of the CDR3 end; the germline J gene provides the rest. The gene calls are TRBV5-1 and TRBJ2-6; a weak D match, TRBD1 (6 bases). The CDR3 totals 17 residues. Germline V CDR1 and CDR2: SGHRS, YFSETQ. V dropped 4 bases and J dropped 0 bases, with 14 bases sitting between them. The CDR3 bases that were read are TGCGCCAGCAGCCCGCAGGTAGGGGGCTCTGGGGCCAACGTC. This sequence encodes CASSPQVGGSGANV. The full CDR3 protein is CASSPQVGGSGANVLTF. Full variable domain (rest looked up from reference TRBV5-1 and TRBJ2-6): KAGVTQTPRYLIKTRGQQVTLSCSPISGHRSVSWYQQTPGQGLQFLFEYFSETQRNKGNFPGRFSGRQFSNSRSEMNVSTLELGDSALYLCASSPQVGGSGANVLTFGAGSRLTVL.

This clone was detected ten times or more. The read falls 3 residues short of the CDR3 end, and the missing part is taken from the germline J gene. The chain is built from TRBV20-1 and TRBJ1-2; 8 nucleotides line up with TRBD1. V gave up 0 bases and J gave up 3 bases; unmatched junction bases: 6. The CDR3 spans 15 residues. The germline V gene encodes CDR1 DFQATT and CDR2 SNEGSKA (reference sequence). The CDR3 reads CSARDPGTGHYGYTF. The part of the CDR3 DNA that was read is TGCAGTGCTAGAGATCCCGGGACAGGCCACTATGGC.

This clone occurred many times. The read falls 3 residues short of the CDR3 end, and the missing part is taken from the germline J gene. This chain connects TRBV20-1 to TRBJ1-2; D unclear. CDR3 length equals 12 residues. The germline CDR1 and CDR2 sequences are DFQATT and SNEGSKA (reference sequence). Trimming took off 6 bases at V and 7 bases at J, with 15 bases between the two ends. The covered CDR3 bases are TGCAGTGCCCCCGCGGGAACGGGTGGC. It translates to CSAPAGTGG. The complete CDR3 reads CSAPAGTGGYTF.

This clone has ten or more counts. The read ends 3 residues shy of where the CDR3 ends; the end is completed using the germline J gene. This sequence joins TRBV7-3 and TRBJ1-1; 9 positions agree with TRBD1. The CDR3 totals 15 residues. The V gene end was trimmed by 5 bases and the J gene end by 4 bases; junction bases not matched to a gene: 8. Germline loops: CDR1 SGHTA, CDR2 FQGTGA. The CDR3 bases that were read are TGTGCCAGCAGCCAAGCTGGGACAGGGATCACTGAA. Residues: CASSQAGTGITE. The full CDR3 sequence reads CASSQAGTGITEAFF.

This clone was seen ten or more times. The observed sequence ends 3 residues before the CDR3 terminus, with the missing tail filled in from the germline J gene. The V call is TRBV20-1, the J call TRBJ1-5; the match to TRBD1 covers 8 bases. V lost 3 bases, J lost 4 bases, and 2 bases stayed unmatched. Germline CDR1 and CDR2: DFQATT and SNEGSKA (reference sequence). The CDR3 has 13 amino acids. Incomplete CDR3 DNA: TGCAGTGCTAGGGACAGGGCGAATCAGCCC. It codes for CSARDRANQP. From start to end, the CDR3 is CSARDRANQPQHF.

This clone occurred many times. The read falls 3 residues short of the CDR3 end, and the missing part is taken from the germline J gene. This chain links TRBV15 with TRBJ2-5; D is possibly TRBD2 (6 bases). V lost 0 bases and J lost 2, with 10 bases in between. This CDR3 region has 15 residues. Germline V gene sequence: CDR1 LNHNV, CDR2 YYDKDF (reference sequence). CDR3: CATSRDKTRQETQYF. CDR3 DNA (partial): TGTGCCACCAGCAGAGATAAGACTAGACAAGAGACC.

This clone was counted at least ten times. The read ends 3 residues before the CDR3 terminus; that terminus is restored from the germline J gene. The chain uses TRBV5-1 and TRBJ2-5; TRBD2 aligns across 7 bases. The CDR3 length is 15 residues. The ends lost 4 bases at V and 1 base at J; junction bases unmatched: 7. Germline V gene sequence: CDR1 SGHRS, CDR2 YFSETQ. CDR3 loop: CASSLLAAPQETQYF. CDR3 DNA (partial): TGCGCCAGCAGCCTTCTAGCGGCTCCCCAAGAGACC.

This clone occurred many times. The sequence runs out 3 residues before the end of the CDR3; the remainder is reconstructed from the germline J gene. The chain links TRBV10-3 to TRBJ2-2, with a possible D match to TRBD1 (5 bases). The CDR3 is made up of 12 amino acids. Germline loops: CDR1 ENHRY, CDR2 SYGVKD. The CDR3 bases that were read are TGTGCCATCAGTGATGGCAGGGATGAG. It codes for CAISDGRDE. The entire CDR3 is CAISDGRDELFF.

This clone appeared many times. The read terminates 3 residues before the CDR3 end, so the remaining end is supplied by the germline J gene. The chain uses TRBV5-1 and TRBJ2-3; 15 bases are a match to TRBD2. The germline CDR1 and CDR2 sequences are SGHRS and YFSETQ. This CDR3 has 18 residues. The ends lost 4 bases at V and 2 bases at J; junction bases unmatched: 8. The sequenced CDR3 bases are TGCGCCAGCAGCCCAGGGACTAGCGGGAGGCTTTACACAGATACG. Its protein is CASSPGTSGRLYTDT. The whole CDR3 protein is CASSPGTSGRLYTDTQYF. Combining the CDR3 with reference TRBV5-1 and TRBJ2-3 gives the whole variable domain KAGVTQTPRYLIKTRGQQVTLSCSPISGHRSVSWYQQTPGQGLQFLFEYFSETQRNKGNFPGRFSGRQFSNSRSEMNVSTLELGDSALYLCASSPGTSGRLYTDTQYFGPGTRLTVL.

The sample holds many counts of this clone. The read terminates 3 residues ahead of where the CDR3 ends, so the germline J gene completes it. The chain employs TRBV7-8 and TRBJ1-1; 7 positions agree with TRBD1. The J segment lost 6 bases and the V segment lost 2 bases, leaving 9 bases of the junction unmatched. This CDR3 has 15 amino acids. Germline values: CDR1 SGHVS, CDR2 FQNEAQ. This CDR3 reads CASSLKLDRVPEAFF. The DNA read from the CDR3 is TGTGCCAGCAGCTTAAAACTCGACAGGGTCCCTGAA.

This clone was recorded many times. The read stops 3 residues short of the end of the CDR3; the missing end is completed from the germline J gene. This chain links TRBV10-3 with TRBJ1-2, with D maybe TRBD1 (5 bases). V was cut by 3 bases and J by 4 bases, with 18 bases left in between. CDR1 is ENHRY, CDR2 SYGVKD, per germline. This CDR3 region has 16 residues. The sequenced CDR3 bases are TGTGCCATCAGTGAACCACGACAGAGACAAGTCTATGGC. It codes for CAISEPRQRQVYG. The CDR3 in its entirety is CAISEPRQRQVYGYTF.

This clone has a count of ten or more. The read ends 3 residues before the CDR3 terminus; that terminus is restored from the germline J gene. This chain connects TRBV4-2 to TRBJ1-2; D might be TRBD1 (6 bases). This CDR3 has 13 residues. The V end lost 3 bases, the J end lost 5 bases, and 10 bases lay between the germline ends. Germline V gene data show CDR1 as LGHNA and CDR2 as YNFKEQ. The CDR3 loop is CASSQLQGYGYTF. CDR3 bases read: TGTGCCAGCAGCCAGTTACAGGGTTATGGC.

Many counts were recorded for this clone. The part of the CDR3 DNA that was read is TGTGCCAGCAGCTACCTAACCGGGACAGAATACAATGAG. Its translation is CASSYLTGTEYNE. The complete CDR3 reads CASSYLTGTEYNEQFF. The chain carries TRBV5-4 and TRBJ2-1, with TRBD1 matching over 7 bases. The read comes to an end 3 residues before the CDR3 does, leaving the germline J gene to fill in the end. The V gene's germline CDR1 is SGHNT and CDR2 YYREEE (reference sequence). The CDR3 consists of 16 residues. J gave up 4 bases and V 3 bases, and 10 bases lay outside the gene matches. Combining the CDR3 with reference TRBV5-4 and TRBJ2-1 gives the whole variable domain ETGVTQSPTHLIKTRGQQVTLRCSSQSGHNTVSWYQQALGQGPQFIFQYYREEENGRGNFPPRFSGLQFPNYSSELNVNALELDDSALYLCASSYLTGTEYNEQFFGPGTRLTVL.

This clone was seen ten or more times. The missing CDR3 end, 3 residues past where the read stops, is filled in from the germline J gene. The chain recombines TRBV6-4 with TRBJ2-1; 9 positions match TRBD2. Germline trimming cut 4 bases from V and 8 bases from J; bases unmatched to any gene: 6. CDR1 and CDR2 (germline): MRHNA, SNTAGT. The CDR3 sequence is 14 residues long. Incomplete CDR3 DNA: TGTGCCAGCAGTGTTAGCGGGAGTAGCCATGAG. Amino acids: CASSVSGSSHE. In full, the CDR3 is CASSVSGSSHEQFF.

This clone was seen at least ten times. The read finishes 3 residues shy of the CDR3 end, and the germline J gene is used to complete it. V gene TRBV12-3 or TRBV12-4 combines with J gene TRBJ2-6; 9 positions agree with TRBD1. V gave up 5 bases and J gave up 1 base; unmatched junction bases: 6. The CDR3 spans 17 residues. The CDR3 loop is CASSPGQGVSGANVLTF. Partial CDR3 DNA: TGTGCCAGCAGTCCGGGACAGGGTGTTTCTGGGGCCAACGTC.

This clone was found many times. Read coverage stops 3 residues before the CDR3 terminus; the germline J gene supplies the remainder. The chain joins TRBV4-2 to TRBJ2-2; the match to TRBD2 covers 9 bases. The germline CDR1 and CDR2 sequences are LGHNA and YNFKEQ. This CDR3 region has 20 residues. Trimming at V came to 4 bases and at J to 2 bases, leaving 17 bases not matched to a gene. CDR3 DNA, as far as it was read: TGTGCCAGCAGCCTGACCCCACAGAGGATAGCGGGAGAAAACACCGGGGAG. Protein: CASSLTPQRIAGENTGE. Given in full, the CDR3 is CASSLTPQRIAGENTGELFF.

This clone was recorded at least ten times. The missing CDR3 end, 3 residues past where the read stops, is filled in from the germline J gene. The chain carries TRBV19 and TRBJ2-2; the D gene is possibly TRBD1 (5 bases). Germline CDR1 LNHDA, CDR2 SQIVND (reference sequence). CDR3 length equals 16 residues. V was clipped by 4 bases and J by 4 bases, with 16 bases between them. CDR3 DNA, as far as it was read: TGTGCCAGTAGTAGAAACAAGGGGAAGAGCACCGGGGAG. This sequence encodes CASSRNKGKSTGE. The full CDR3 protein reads CASSRNKGKSTGELFF.

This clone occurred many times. The CDR3 sequence: CASSLRTGGTDTQYF. Partial CDR3 DNA: TGTGCCAGCAGCTTACGCACAGGAGGCACAGATACG. The chain recombines TRBV7-9 with TRBJ2-3; D may be TRBD1 (5 bases). The sequenced fragment ends 3 residues before the CDR3 boundary, so the rest is inferred from the germline J gene. Germline assignment: CDR1 SEHNR and CDR2 FQNEAQ (reference sequence). V was trimmed by 2 bases and J by 1 base, leaving 10 bases between them. The CDR3 totals 15 residues.

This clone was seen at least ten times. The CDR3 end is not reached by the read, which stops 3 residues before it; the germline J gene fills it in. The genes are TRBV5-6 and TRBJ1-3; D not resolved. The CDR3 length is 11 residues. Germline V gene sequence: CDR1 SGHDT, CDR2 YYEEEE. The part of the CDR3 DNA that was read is TGTGCCAGCAGCTTGGCCAGGAGG. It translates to CASSLARR. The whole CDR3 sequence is CASSLARRIYF.

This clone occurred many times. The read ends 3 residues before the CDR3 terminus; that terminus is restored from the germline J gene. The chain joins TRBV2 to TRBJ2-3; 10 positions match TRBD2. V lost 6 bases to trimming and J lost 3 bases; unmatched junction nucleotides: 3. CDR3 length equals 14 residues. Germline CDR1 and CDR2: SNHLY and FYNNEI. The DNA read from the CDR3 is TGTGCCAGCAGGTCTAGCGGGAGTACAGATACG. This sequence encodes CASRSSGSTDT. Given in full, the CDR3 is CASRSSGSTDTQYF.

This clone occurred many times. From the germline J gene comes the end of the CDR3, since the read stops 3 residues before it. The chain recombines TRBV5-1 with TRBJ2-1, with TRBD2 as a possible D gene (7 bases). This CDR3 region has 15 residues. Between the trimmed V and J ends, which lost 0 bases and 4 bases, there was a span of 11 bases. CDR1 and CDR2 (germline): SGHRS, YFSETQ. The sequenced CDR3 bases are TGCGCCAGCAGCTTGGATGGGGGGGCATACAATGAG. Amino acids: CASSLDGGAYNE. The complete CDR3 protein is CASSLDGGAYNEQFF.

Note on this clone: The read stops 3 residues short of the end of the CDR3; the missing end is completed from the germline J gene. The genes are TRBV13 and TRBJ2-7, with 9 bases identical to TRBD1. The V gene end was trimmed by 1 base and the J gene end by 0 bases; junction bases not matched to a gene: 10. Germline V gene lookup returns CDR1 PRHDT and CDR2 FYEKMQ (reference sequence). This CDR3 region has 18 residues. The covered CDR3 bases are TGTGCCAGCAGCTTAGCCCTAATGCGACAGGGGGGCTCCTACGAG. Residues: CASSLALMRQGGSYE. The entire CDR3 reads CASSLALMRQGGSYEQYF.

Partial CDR3 DNA: TGTGCCAGCTCACCGGCGGGCCAAGAGACC. Translated: CASSPAGQET. The whole CDR3 sequence is CASSPAGQETQYF. This chain uses TRBV18 with TRBJ2-5; the D gene is possibly TRBD2 (5 bases). The sequenced fragment ends 3 residues before the CDR3 boundary, so the rest is inferred from the germline J gene. Germline V gene lookup returns CDR1 KGHSH and CDR2 LQKENI. V shed 3 bases and J shed 1 base, with 6 bases lying between them. The CDR3 consists of 13 residues.

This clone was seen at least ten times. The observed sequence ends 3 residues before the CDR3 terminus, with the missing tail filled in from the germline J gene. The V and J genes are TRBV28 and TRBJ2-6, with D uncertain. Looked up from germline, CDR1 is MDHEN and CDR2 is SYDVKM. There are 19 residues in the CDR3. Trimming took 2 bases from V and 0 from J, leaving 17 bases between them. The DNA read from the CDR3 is TGTGCCAGCAGTTTACCGAAGACTTATCTCATCTCTGGGGCCAACGTC. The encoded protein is CASSLPKTYLISGANV. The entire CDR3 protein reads CASSLPKTYLISGANVLTF.